This entry lists 18 T cell receptor beta chains sequenced from one sample in a study of blood T cell dynamics during melanoma immunotherapy. The table came from immunoSEQ multiplex PCR; TCRdb's copy has only in-frame clones and leaves some out. The profile shows fewer than 18,000 clones, more than 75% of them singletons. Time point meaning: pre-treatment baseline. The specimen comprised blood, sampled from a patient treated with checkpoint blockade. These receptors all stem from a human donor with melanoma.

The chain links TRBV15 to TRBJ2-7; D might be TRBD1 (5 bases). The germline V gene encodes CDR1 LNHNV and CDR2 YYDKDF (reference sequence). V gave up 4 bases and J gave up 1 base, with 8 bases separating them. There are 13 residues in the CDR3. The CDR3 spells CATSIDRSYEQYF. In DNA, the CDR3 is TGTGCCACCAGCATCGACAGATCCTACGAGCAGTACTTC.

The CDR3 loop reads CASNGGSDYGYTF. For the CDR3, the DNA is TGTGCCAGCAATGGGGGCTCGGACTATGGCTACACCTTC. The chain has TRBV2 and TRBJ1-2, with a weak D call TRBD1 (6 bases). The germline CDR1 and CDR2 sequences are SNHLY and FYNNEI. This CDR3 region has 13 residues. Trimming removed 7 bases at V and 3 bases at J, with 12 bases between.

V usage is TRBV4-1 and J usage is TRBJ2-1, with D possibly being TRBD2 (6 bases). This CDR3 spans 18 amino acids. V lost 1 base and J lost 4, with 20 bases in between. Germline V gene sequence: CDR1 MGHRA, CDR2 YSYEKL. The CDR3 DNA reads TGCGCCAGCAGCCAAGTGAAGGGGCCTCCGCGGGGATACAATGAGCAGTTCTTC. Its protein product is CASSQVKGPPRGYNEQFF.

This clone was seen just once. The genes are TRBV7-9 and TRBJ2-1; D is possibly TRBD1 or TRBD2 (6 bases each). Trimming took off 0 bases at V and 7 bases at J, with 13 bases between the two ends. This CDR3 comprises 15 residues. The germline V gene encodes CDR1 SEHNR and CDR2 FQNEAQ (reference sequence). The CDR3 loop is CASSLATGRLNEQFF. DNA of the CDR3: TGTGCCAGCAGCTTAGCCACAGGGAGGTTAAATGAGCAGTTCTTC.

This clone was seen only once. The V call is TRBV27, the J call TRBJ2-1; no reliable D call. The CDR3 covers 15 residues. The germline V and J ends were trimmed by 2 bases and 7 bases, with 15 bases remaining between them. Per germline, CDR1 MNHEY and CDR2 SMNVEV (reference sequence). This CDR3 is CASSLGYGIGNEQFF. The CDR3 DNA reads as TGTGCCAGCAGTTTAGGGTATGGGATAGGAAATGAGCAGTTCTTC.

The V call is TRBV9, the J call TRBJ2-5, with 11 bases aligning to TRBD2. Germline values: CDR1 SGDLS, CDR2 YYNGEE. V shed 2 bases and J 4 bases; nucleotides not matched to a gene: 10. The CDR3 sequence is 17 residues long. The CDR3: CASSVSSSGGLGETQYF. The DNA of the CDR3 is TGTGCCAGCAGCGTCAGCTCTAGCGGGGGGCTAGGAGAGACCCAGTACTTC.

This chain links TRBV5-1 with TRBJ2-7, with D hard to call. With 4 bases removed from V and 4 bases from J, the gap between germline ends came to 9 bases. Per the germline V gene, CDR1 is SGHRS and CDR2 is YFSETQ. CDR3 length equals 12 residues. This CDR3 is CASSPTLYEQYF. The CDR3 DNA follows: TGCGCCAGCAGCCCCACACTTTACGAGCAGTACTTC.

The V call is TRBV7-9, the J call TRBJ2-3, with 7 bases lining up with TRBD2. Germline V gene lookup returns CDR1 SEHNR and CDR2 FQNEAQ (reference sequence). The CDR3 has 14 amino acids. V lost 5 bases, J lost 5 bases, and 7 bases stayed unmatched. CDR3 nucleotides: TGTGCCAGCAGCCGTGCGGGGGACGTAGATACGCAGTATTTT. Translation: CASSRAGDVDTQYF.

The sample holds a few counts of this clone. This chain uses TRBV9 with TRBJ1-3, with D uncertain. Germline CDR1 is SGDLS and CDR2 is YYNGEE. The CDR3 extends over 14 amino acids. With 0 bases removed from V and 4 bases from J, the gap between germline ends came to 8 bases. CDR3 bases: TGTGCCAGCAGCGTAGTGAGTTCCGGAAACACCATATATTTT. Translated: CASSVVSSGNTIYF.

This chain joins TRBV7-6 and TRBJ2-7; 8 bases agree with TRBD1. In germline, CDR1 is SGHVS, CDR2 FNYEAQ. The ends lost 3 bases at V and 7 bases at J; junction bases unmatched: 8. CDR3 length equals 14 residues. The CDR3 here is CASSLSQGAQEQYF. CDR3 coding DNA: TGTGCCAGCAGCTTGTCGCAGGGGGCTCAGGAGCAGTACTTC.

The J gene is TRBJ2-7, the V gene TRBV5-1; D not resolved. Germline V gene lookup returns CDR1 SGHRS and CDR2 YFSETQ. V was cut by 4 bases and J by 7 bases, with 21 bases left in between. There are 15 residues in the CDR3. The CDR3 spells CASSVTPDRTAEQYF. The CDR3 DNA follows: TGCGCCAGCAGCGTCACCCCCGACCGTACTGCGGAGCAGTACTTC.

The rearrangement links TRBV6-1 to TRBJ2-5; 9 bases map to TRBD2. The CDR3 is 14 amino acids. Germline V gene sequence: CDR1 MNHNS, CDR2 SASEGT. Trimming cost V 7 bases and J 0 bases; bases outside gene matches: 3. The CDR3 loop reads CASMKRGDQETQYF. Here the CDR3 DNA reads TGTGCCAGCATGAAGCGGGGGGACCAAGAGACCCAGTACTTC.

This chain uses TRBV9 with TRBJ2-5; 7 positions match TRBD1. With 3 bases clipped from V and 7 bases from J, the junction kept 9 bases outside the gene matches. The V gene's germline CDR1 is SGDLS and CDR2 YYNGEE. The CDR3 loop spans 14 amino acids. The DNA for the CDR3 is TGTGCCAGCAGCGCCCGGACAGGTCGGGCGACCCAGTACTTC. Its translation is CASSARTGRATQYF.

This clone turned up a few times. This rearrangement joins TRBV27 to TRBJ1-1; no firm D call. There are 12 residues in the CDR3. Germline V lookup: CDR1 MNHEY, CDR2 SMNVEV (reference sequence). V was shortened by 4 bases and J by 8 bases, with 11 bases between the two germline ends. CDR3 sequence: CASSSPPGEAFF. The CDR3 DNA is TGTGCCAGCAGTTCGCCCCCAGGAGAAGCTTTCTTT.

V is TRBV29-1 and J is TRBJ1-5, with no clear D. The CDR3 has 16 residues. CDR1 is SQVTM and CDR2 is ANQGSEA in the germline V gene. Trimming took 2 bases from V and 0 from J, leaving 14 bases between them. CDR3 nucleotide sequence: TGCAGCGTTGAACTGGCGGGCGGAGGTAGCAATCAGCCCCAGCATTTT. Residues: CSVELAGGGSNQPQHF.

V is TRBV5-1 and J is TRBJ2-2, with 13 bases aligning to TRBD2. V trimming: 2 bases; J trimming: 7 bases; junction bases outside the gene matches: 5. The CDR3 runs 16 residues. Germline assignment: CDR1 SGHRS and CDR2 YFSETQ. Written as DNA, the CDR3 is TGCGCCAGCAGCTTTGGACTAGCGGGGGACCTCGGGGAGCTGTTTTTT. It specifies CASSFGLAGDLGELFF. Together with reference TRBV5-1 and TRBJ2-2, the CDR3 gives the full variable domain: KAGVTQTPRYLIKTRGQQVTLSCSPISGHRSVSWYQQTPGQGLQFLFEYFSETQRNKGNFPGRFSGRQFSNSRSEMNVSTLELGDSALYLCASSFGLAGDLGELFFGEGSRLTVL.

The chain couples TRBV14 to TRBJ2-5; possibly TRBD1 for D (6 bases). There are 13 residues in the CDR3. Trimming left V 1 base short and J 4 bases short, with 7 bases between. Germline V lookup: CDR1 SGHDN, CDR2 FVKESK. In DNA form, the CDR3 reads TGTGCCAGCAGCCAAGGGACAGTAGAGACCCAGTACTTC. It codes for CASSQGTVETQYF.

CDR3 in amino acids: CAISESRRNDQETQYF. CDR3 nucleotide sequence: TGTGCCATCAGTGAGTCGAGACGTAATGACCAAGAGACCCAGTACTTC. The chain employs TRBV10-3 and TRBJ2-5; D gene unclear. V was clipped by 0 bases and J by 0 bases, with 11 bases between them. This CDR3 region has 16 residues. Germline CDR1 reads ENHRY; CDR2 reads SYGVKD.